The 23 T cell receptor beta chains in this list originate from one sample, sequenced in a study of T cells after yellow fever vaccination. TCRdb re-called the 5' RACE reads with MiXCR, one entry per CDR3 protein. The sample contains hundreds of thousands of distinct CDR3 sequences, 8.7% of which appear only once. The sample was PBMCs, taken on the day of the first yellow fever vaccination. These receptors were collected from a young man who received the YFV17D yellow fever vaccine.

This clonotype occurred a few times. The chain couples TRBV24-1 to TRBJ2-7, with a possible D match to TRBD1 (6 bases). CDR1 KGHDR and CDR2 SFDVKD come from the germline V gene. This CDR3 has 14 amino acids. V lost 4 bases to trimming and J lost 6 bases, with 15 bases between them. The CDR3 bases are TGTGCCACCAGTGACCCCCGACAGGCACTCGAGCAGTACGTC. Encoded protein: CATSDPRQALEQYV.

This chain uses TRBV4-3 with TRBJ1-4; the D gene is possibly TRBD1 (6 bases). Trimming took 0 bases from V and 8 from J, leaving 16 bases between them. The CDR3 covers 16 residues. Per the germline V gene, CDR1 is LGHNA and CDR2 is YSLEER. The CDR3 bases are TGCGCCAGCAGCCAAGATCTTGGGGGCGCGAGAGAAAAACTGTTTTTT. This codes for CASSQDLGGAREKLFF.

CDR3 nucleotides: TGTGCCAGCAGTGTTACAGGGGCCTACGAGCAGTACGTC. Its protein is CASSVTGAYEQYV. The chain recombines TRBV6-1 with TRBJ2-7, with 7 bases lining up with TRBD1. This CDR3 is 13 amino acids long. Per germline, CDR1 MNHNS and CDR2 SASEGT. Trimming took 4 bases from V and 2 from J; bases not matched to a gene: 2.

The genes are TRBV5-1 and TRBJ2-1; D is perhaps TRBD2 (5 bases). V lost 0 bases, J lost 10 bases, and 14 bases lay in between. The germline gives CDR1 SGHRS, CDR2 YFSETQ. The CDR3 has 14 amino acids. The CDR3 DNA follows: TGCGCCAGCAGCTTGGACGGCGGGTGGGTGGAGCAGTTCTTC. Its protein is CASSLDGGWVEQFF. Variable domain in full (rest from reference TRBV5-1 and TRBJ2-1): KAGVTQTPRYLIKTRGQQVTLSCSPISGHRSVSWYQQTPGQGLQFLFEYFSETQRNKGNFPGRFSGRQFSNSRSEMNVSTLELGDSALYLCASSLDGGWVEQFFGPGTRLTVL.

The rearrangement links TRBV20-1 to TRBJ1-6; D may be TRBD1 (6 bases). This CDR3 has 13 residues. Germline V gives CDR1 DFQATT, CDR2 SNEGSKA (reference sequence). Trimming took 3 bases from V and 4 from J, leaving 7 bases between them. The CDR3 sequence: CSARGHYNSPLHF. The CDR3 region has the DNA TGCAGTGCTAGGGGACATTATAATTCACCCCTCCACTTT.

The chain has TRBV19 and TRBJ2-1; 11 bases are a match to TRBD2. This CDR3 region has 14 residues. Germline V CDR1 and CDR2: LNHDA, SQIVND (reference sequence). Trimming cost V 6 bases and J 4 bases; bases outside gene matches: 2. CDR3 loop: CASRVAGGYNEQFF. The DNA of the CDR3 is TGTGCCAGTAGGGTAGCGGGGGGGTACAATGAGCAGTTCTTC.

The chain employs TRBV5-6 and TRBJ2-1; possibly TRBD2 for D (6 bases). From germline, CDR1 is SGHDT and CDR2 YYEEEE. The V end lost 2 bases, the J end lost 0 bases, and 12 bases lay between the germline ends. This CDR3 is 16 amino acids long. The CDR3 nucleotides read TGTGCCAGCAGCTTTGGCGGGGCGAGCTCCTACAATGAGCAGTTCTTC. Translating gives CASSFGGASSYNEQFF.

The chain recombines TRBV29-1 with TRBJ2-7; D is undetermined. Trimming took 4 bases from V and 6 from J, leaving 10 bases between them. The CDR3 consists of 11 residues. CDR1 is SQVTM and CDR2 is ANQGSEA in the germline V gene. The CDR3 DNA reads as TGCAGCGTTGTCTCCCTGGGCGAGCAGTACTTC. It is translated as CSVVSLGEQYF.

A few counts support this clonotype. The chain links TRBV5-1 to TRBJ2-5; D is possibly TRBD1 or TRBD2 (5 bases each). V lost 3 bases, J lost 9 bases, and 21 bases lay in between. CDR1 and CDR2 from the germline V gene are SGHRS and YFSETQ. CDR3 size: 15 residues. CDR3: CASSWVPGPVEAQYF. In nucleotides, the CDR3 is TGCGCCAGCAGCTGGGTTCCGGGACCGGTTGAGGCCCAGTACTTC.

The J gene is TRBJ2-7, the V gene TRBV5-6, with 7 bases aligning to TRBD1. J lost 4 bases, V lost 4 bases, and 5 bases had no gene match. Germline CDR1 and CDR2: SGHDT and YYEEEE. This CDR3 comprises 13 residues. For the CDR3, the DNA is TGTGCCAGCAGCACGGGACAGTTATACGAGCAGTACGTC. Protein: CASSTGQLYEQYV.

This chain connects TRBV7-8 to TRBJ1-2; D is undetermined. The ends were cut back, 1 base at V and 0 bases at J, with 9 bases in the middle. The CDR3 is 15 amino acids. Germline-derived CDR1 and CDR2 are SGHVS and FQNEAQ. The CDR3 region is CASSLGTRTNYGYTF. CDR3 nucleotide sequence: TGTGCCAGCAGCTTAGGAACGCGCACTAACTATGGCTACACCTTC.

A note on this clonotype: With a much larger clone just one base away, this may be a read error. J is TRBJ1-5 and V is TRBV18; D call uncertain. The CDR3 sequence is 14 residues long. Germline CDR1 KGHSH, CDR2 LQKENI. CDR3: CASSQEHSNQSQHF. DNA for the CDR3: TGTGCCAGCTCACAGGAGCATAGCAATCAGTCCCAGCATTTT.

This clonotype was observed at least ten times. The chain employs TRBV6-2 or TRBV6-3 and TRBJ2-7; 7 positions agree with TRBD1. CDR3 length: 12 amino acids. Per the germline V gene, CDR1 is MNHEY and CDR2 is SVGEGT. Trimming at V came to 6 bases and at J to 6 bases, leaving 5 bases not matched to a gene. Here the CDR3 reads CASRMTGFEQYF. The CDR3 DNA reads as TGTGCCAGCAGGATGACAGGGTTCGAGCAGTACTTC.

The chain carries TRBV5-1 and TRBJ1-1; D not certain. The CDR3 covers 17 residues. Germline CDR1 is SGHRS and CDR2 is YFSETQ. With 2 bases removed from V and 10 bases from J, the gap between germline ends came to 27 bases. The CDR3 coding sequence is TGCGCCAGCAGCTTTGATACGTCGAGACCCGCCCTACCGGTAGCTTTCTTT. It codes for CASSFDTSRPALPVAFF.

This chain links TRBV20-1 with TRBJ2-6; no clear D gene. V was shortened by 3 bases and J by 4 bases, with 4 bases between the two germline ends. The CDR3 consists of 12 residues. In germline, CDR1 is DFQATT, CDR2 SNEGSKA (reference sequence). CDR3 coding DNA: TGCAGTGCTAGCGTCGGGGCCAACGTCCTGACTTTC. Translation gives CSASVGANVLTF.

This clonotype was detected only a few times. The chain has TRBV7-3 and TRBJ2-3; TRBD2 matches 8 bases. V shed 3 bases and J 6 bases; nucleotides not matched to a gene: 17. Germline loops: CDR1 SGHTA, CDR2 FQGTGA. The CDR3 totals 18 residues. The CDR3 loop reads CASSFVELGSGETDTQYF. CDR3 sequence (DNA): TGTGCCAGCAGCTTCGTAGAGTTAGGTAGCGGGGAGACCGATACGCAGTATTTT.

This clonotype was recorded a few times. A read error may account for a junction end that differs from germline. The chain is built from TRBV5-4 and TRBJ2-4; 8 nucleotides align to TRBD1. Germline lookup yields CDR1 SGHNT and CDR2 YYREEE (reference sequence). The length of the CDR3 is 15 residues. The CDR3 sequence is CASSLTGGTKNFQYF. The CDR3 nucleotides read TGTGCCAGCAGCTTGACAGGGGGAACCAAAAACTTTCAGTACTTC.

There are many counts of this clonotype. This chain connects TRBV6-6 to TRBJ2-7; D possibly corresponds to TRBD2 (5 bases). Germline V gives CDR1 MNHNY, CDR2 SVGAGI (reference sequence). Trimming took off 5 bases at V and 6 bases at J, with 14 bases between the two ends. The CDR3 has 13 amino acids. Written as DNA, the CDR3 is TGTGCCAGCAGTGACAACCGGGAACTCGAGCAGTACGTC. Its translation is CASSDNRELEQYV.

The chain uses TRBV6-6 and TRBJ1-5; unclear D gene. The CDR3 runs to 12 residues. V was pared by 6 bases and J by 2 bases, with 5 bases between. Germline CDR1 MNHNY, CDR2 SVGAGI (reference sequence). The CDR3 loop is CASRDGNQPQHF. The CDR3 bases are TGTGCCAGCAGGGATGGCAATCAGCCCCAGCATTTT.

The gene calls are TRBV11-2 and TRBJ1-6, with D possibly TRBD1 on 6 matching bases. CDR1 SGHAT and CDR2 FQNNGV come from the germline V gene. The CDR3 extends over 16 amino acids. The germline V and J ends were trimmed by 5 bases and 10 bases, with 21 bases remaining between them. The CDR3: CASSVGDQGWGSPLHF. CDR3 coding DNA: TGTGCCAGCAGCGTAGGGGATCAGGGGTGGGGATCACCCCTCCACTTT.

There are a few counts of this clonotype. The genes are TRBV7-9 and TRBJ2-2; 7 bases are a match to TRBD2. The V gene end was trimmed by 5 bases and the J gene end by 6 bases; junction bases not matched to a gene: 9. This CDR3 comprises 15 residues. CDR1 is SEHNR, CDR2 FQNEAQ, per germline (reference sequence). The CDR3 reads CASSERLAGPGELFF. The DNA of the CDR3 is TGTGCCAGCAGCGAAAGACTAGCCGGGCCCGGGGAGCTGTTTTTT.

This clonotype was counted only a few times. The J gene is TRBJ2-1, the V gene TRBV2; no definite D call. The V gene lost 11 bases and the J gene lost 8 bases, with 10 bases spanning the gap. Germline V CDR1 and CDR2: SNHLY, FYNNEI. The CDR3 has 10 residues. In DNA form, the CDR3 reads TGTGCCTCCCTCCACCATGAGCAGTTCTTC. This encodes CASLHHEQFF. Complete variable domain (other parts from reference TRBV2 and TRBJ2-1): EPEVTQTPSHQVTQMGQEVILRCVPISNHLYFYWYRQILGQKVEFLVSFYNNEISEKSEIFDDQFSVERPDGSNFTLKIRSTKLEDSAMYFCASLHHEQFFGPGTRLTVL.

The V gene is TRBV7-3, the J gene TRBJ1-3, with TRBD1 matching 7 bases. This CDR3 has 15 amino acids. From germline, CDR1 is SGHTA and CDR2 FQGTGA. With 1 base clipped from V and 8 bases from J, the junction kept 8 bases outside the gene matches. The CDR3 DNA follows: TGTGCCAGCAGCTTAAATCCAGGGGGAGGCCACACCATATATTTT. Its protein is CASSLNPGGGHTIYF.